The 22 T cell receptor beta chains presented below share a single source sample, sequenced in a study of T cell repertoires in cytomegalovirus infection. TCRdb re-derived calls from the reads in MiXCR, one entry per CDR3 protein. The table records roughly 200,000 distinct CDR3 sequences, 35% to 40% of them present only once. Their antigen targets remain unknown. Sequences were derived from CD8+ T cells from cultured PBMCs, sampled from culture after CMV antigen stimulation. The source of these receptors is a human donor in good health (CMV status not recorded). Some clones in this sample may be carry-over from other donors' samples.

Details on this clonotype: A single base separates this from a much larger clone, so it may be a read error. CDR3 loop: CASSPNYWGGYTF. DNA for the CDR3: TGTGCCAGCAGTCCCAATTATTGGGGTGGCTACACCTTC. The chain links TRBV12-3 or TRBV12-4 to TRBJ1-2; D is unclear. The CDR3 is 13 amino acids. V lost 5 bases to trimming and J lost 7 bases, with 14 bases between them.

CDR3 residues: CASSFSGAQETQYF. CDR3 in DNA: TGTGCCAGCAGCTTCAGCGGGGCCCAAGAGACCCAGTACTTC. The chain employs TRBV7-8 and TRBJ2-5; 7 bases fit TRBD2. Germline values: CDR1 SGHVS, CDR2 FQNEAQ. The V segment lost 3 bases and the J segment 1 base; nucleotides outside the gene matches: 2. CDR3 length: 14 amino acids. Supplemented by reference TRBV7-8 and TRBJ2-5, the full variable domain reads GAGVSQSPRYKVAKRGQDVALRCDPISGHVSLFWYQQALGQGPEFLTYFQNEAQLDKSGLPSDRFFAERPEGSVSTLKIQRTQQEDSAVYLCASSFSGAQETQYFGPGTRLLVL.

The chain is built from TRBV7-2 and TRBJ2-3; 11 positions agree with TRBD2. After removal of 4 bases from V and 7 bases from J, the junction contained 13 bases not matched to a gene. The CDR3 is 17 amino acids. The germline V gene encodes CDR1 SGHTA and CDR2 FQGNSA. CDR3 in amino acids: CASSSLLAGGPFNTQYF. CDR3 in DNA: TGTGCCAGCAGCTCCCTATTAGCGGGGGGGCCCTTTAATACGCAGTATTTT.

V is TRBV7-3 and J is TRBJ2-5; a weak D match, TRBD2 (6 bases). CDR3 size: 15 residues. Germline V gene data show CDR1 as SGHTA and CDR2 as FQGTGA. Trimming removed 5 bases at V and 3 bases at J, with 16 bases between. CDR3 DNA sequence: TGTGCCAGCAGCAATAGAACCGGCGGGGAAGAGACCCAGTACTTC. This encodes CASSNRTGGEETQYF.

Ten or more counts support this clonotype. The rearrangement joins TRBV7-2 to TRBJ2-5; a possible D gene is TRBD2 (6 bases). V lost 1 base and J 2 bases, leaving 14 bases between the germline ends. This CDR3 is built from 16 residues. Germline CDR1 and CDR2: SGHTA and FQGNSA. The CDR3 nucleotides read TGTGCCAGCAGCTTAGAGAGGAGGGCCCCTCAAGAGACCCAGTACTTC. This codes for CASSLERRAPQETQYF.

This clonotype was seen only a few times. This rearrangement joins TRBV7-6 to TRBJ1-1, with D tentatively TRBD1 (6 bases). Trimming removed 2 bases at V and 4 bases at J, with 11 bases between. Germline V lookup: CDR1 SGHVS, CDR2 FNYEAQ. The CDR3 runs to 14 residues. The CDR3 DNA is TGTGCCAGCAGCTTAAACACAGGGAGCACTGAAGCTTTCTTT. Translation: CASSLNTGSTEAFF. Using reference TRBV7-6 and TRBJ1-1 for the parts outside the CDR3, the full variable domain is GAGVSQSPRYKVTKRGQDVALRCDPISGHVSLYWYRQALGQGPEFLTYFNYEAQQDKSGLPNDRFSAERPEGSISTLTIQRTEQRDSAMYRCASSLNTGSTEAFFGQGTRLTVV.

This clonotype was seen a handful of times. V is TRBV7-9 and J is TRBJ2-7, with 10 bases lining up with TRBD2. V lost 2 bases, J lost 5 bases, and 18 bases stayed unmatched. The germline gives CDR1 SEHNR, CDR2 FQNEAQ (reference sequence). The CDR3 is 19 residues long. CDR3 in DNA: TGTGCCAGCAGCTTACTGCGCCCTCCCCAGCGGGAGGGCCAACACGAGCAGTACTTC. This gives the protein CASSLLRPPQREGQHEQYF.

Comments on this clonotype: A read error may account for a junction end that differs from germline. The DNA of the CDR3 is TGCAGTGCCAGAGCGGGGAGCCAGGGGGCCAATCAGCCCCAGCATTTT. Translation: CSARAGSQGANQPQHF. This chain connects TRBV20-1 to TRBJ1-5, with 8 bases aligning to TRBD1. The germline V gene has CDR1 DFQATT and CDR2 SNEGSKA (reference sequence). The CDR3 covers 16 residues.

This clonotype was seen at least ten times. CDR3 amino acids: CASSPRVNRPQHF. The CDR3 DNA reads TGTGCCAGCAGCCCGAGGGTGAACCGGCCCCAGCATTTT. The chain joins TRBV7-6 to TRBJ1-5; D gene ambiguous. Germline loops: CDR1 SGHVS, CDR2 FNYEAQ. Trimming removed 5 bases at V and 9 bases at J, with 14 bases between. This CDR3 has 13 residues.

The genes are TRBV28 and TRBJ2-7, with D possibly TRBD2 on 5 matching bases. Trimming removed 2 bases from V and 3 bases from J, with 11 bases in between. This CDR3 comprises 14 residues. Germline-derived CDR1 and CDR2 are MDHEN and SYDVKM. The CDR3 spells CASSLRPLGYEQYF. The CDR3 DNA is TGTGCCAGCAGTTTAAGGCCACTAGGCTACGAGCAGTACTTC.

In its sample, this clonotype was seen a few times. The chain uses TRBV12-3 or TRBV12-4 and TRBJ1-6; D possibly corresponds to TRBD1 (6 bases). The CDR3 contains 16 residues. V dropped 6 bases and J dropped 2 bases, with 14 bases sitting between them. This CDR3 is CASSVTGITYNSPLHF. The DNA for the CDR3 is TGTGCCAGCAGCGTTACAGGGATCACCTATAATTCACCCCTCCACTTT.

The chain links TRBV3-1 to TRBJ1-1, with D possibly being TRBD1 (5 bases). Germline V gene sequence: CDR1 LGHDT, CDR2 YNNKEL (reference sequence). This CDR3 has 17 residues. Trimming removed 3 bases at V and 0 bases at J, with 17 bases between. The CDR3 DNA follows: TGTGCCAGCAGCCATCTTTTCCGCAGGGAGATGAACACTGAAGCTTTCTTT. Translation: CASSHLFRREMNTEAFF.

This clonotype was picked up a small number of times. The CDR3 is CAWSAGAADIQYF. As DNA, the CDR3 is TGTGCCTGGAGCGCAGGGGCCGCAGACATTCAGTACTTC. The J gene is TRBJ2-4, the V gene TRBV30, with D perhaps matching TRBD1 (6 bases). Germline V lookup: CDR1 GTSNPN, CDR2 SVGIG (reference sequence). V was trimmed by 3 bases and J by 8 bases, leaving 14 bases between them. The CDR3 runs to 13 residues.

CDR3: CASSLEGGDYEQYF. The CDR3 DNA reads as TGTGCCAGCAGCTTAGAGGGAGGAGACTACGAGCAGTACTTC. J is TRBJ2-7 and V is TRBV7-9, with D perhaps TRBD2 (6 bases). With 1 base removed from V and 3 bases from J, the gap between germline ends came to 10 bases. CDR1 SEHNR and CDR2 FQNEAQ come from the germline V gene (reference sequence). The CDR3 has 14 amino acids.

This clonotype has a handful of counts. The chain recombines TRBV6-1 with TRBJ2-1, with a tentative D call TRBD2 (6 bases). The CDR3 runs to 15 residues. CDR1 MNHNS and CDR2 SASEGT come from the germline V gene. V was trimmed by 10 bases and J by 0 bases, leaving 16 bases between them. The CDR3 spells CATSRGTDSYNEQFF. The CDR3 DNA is TGTGCCACCTCACGGGGGACGGACTCCTACAATGAGCAGTTCTTC.

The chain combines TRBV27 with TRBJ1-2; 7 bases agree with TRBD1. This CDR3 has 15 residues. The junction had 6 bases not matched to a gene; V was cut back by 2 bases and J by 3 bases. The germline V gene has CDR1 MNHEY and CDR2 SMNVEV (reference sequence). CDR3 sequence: CASSLIGGGDYGYTF. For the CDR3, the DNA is TGTGCCAGCAGTTTAATTGGAGGGGGCGACTATGGCTACACCTTC.

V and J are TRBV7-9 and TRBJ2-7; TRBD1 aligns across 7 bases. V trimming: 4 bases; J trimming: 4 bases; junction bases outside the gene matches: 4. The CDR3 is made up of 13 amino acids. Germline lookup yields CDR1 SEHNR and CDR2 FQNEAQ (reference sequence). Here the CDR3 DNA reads TGTGCCAGCAGCTCACCGACAGGGTACGAGCAGTACTTC. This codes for CASSSPTGYEQYF.

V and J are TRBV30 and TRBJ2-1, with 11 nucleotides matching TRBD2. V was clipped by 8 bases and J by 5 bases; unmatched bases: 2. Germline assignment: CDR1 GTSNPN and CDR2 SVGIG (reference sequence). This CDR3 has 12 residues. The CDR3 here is CAGGLADNEQFF. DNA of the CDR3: TGTGCCGGGGGACTAGCGGACAATGAGCAGTTCTTC.

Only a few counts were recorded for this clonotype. CDR3 bases: TGTGCCAGCCCGGGACAATTAGGGGAATCTAACTATGGCTACACCTTC. Protein: CASPGQLGESNYGYTF. The V call is TRBV6-1, the J call TRBJ1-2; maybe TRBD1 (6 bases). Per the germline V gene, CDR1 is MNHNS and CDR2 is SASEGT. Trimming took off 8 bases at V and 0 bases at J, with 19 bases between the two ends. The CDR3 runs to 16 residues.

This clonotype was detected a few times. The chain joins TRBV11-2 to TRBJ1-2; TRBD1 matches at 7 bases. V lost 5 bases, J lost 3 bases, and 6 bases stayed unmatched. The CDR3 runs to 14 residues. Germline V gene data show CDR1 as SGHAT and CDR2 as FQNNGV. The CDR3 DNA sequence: TGTGCCAGCAGCCTCCCGGGACAGCACTATGGCTACACCTTC. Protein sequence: CASSLPGQHYGYTF. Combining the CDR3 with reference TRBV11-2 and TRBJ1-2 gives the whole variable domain EAGVAQSPRYKIIEKRQSVAFWCNPISGHATLYWYQQILGQGPKLLIQFQNNGVVDDSQLPKDRFSAERLKGVDSTLKIQPAKLEDSAVYLCASSLPGQHYGYTFGSGTRLTVV.

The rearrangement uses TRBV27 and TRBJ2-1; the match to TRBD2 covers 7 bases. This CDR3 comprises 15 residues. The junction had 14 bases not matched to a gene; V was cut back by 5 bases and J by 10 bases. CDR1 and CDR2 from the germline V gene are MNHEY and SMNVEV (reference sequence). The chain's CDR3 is CASSVSGAGGAEQFF. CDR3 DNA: TGTGCCAGCAGTGTGAGCGGGGCCGGCGGGGCGGAGCAGTTCTTC.

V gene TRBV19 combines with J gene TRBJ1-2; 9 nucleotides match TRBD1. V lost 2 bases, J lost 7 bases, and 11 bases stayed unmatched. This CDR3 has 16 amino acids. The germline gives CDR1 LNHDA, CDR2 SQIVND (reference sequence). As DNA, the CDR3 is TGTGCCAGTAGTATATCCGGCGGACAGGGGAAGGGTGGCTACACCTTC. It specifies CASSISGGQGKGGYTF. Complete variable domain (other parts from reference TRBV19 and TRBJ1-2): DGGITQSPKYLFRKEGQNVTLSCEQNLNHDAMYWYRQDPGQGLRLIYYSQIVNDFQKGDIAEGYSVSREKKESFPLTVTSAQKNPTAFYLCASSISGGQGKGGYTFGSGTRLTVV.